The next 15 T cell receptor beta chains were all read from a single sample in a study of regulatory T cells in long-lasting Graves disease. The time point was: persistent/refractory GD, antithyroid drugs over 5 years with positive TRAb. PBMC RNA was the source of the TCR library. Building of the TCR beta libraries involved iRepertoire HTBI primers and Arm-PCR of CDR3 regions. TCRdb reanalysed the multiplex PCR reads using MiXCR and keeps one entry per CDR3 protein. Among roughly 700,000 distinct CDR3 sequences, about 32% were seen once, and the ten largest hold roughly 40%. Sequenced here: peripheral blood mononuclear cells (PBMCs), sampled when the disease was refractory, from a patient treated with antithyroid drugs. Source of these receptors: a female donor with Graves disease.

V gene TRBV19 combines with J gene TRBJ2-7; TRBD1 matches at 9 bases. The germline V gene encodes CDR1 LNHDA and CDR2 SQIVND (reference sequence). This CDR3 comprises 13 residues. Germline trimming cut 9 bases from V and 6 bases from J; bases unmatched to any gene: 9. CDR3: CASRRDREGEQYF. The CDR3 DNA sequence: TGTGCCAGCCGCCGGGACAGGGAGGGCGAGCAGTACTTC.

The chain employs TRBV14 and TRBJ2-6; D ambiguous. Trimming pared 1 base from V and 2 bases from J, leaving 9 bases between. The CDR3 contains 16 residues. The germline CDR1 and CDR2 sequences are SGHDN and FVKESK. CDR3 coding DNA: TGTGCCAGCAGCCAAGTAGTTGTAGCTGGGGCCAACGTCCTGACTTTC. Protein: CASSQVVVAGANVLTF.

This rearrangement joins TRBV6-1 to TRBJ1-6, with D unresolved. V was pared by 5 bases and J by 11 bases, with 16 bases between. CDR3 length: 14 residues. Germline V gene data show CDR1 as MNHNS and CDR2 as SASEGT. CDR3 amino acids: CASSPRRVGAPLHF. The CDR3 DNA is TGTGCCAGCAGTCCCCGGCGGGTAGGAGCACCCCTCCACTTT.

This chain joins TRBV7-2 and TRBJ1-2; D ambiguous. The CDR3 contains 13 residues. Trimming cost V 0 bases and J 3 bases, with 5 bases left between them. Germline-derived CDR1 and CDR2 are SGHTA and FQGNSA. This CDR3 reads CASSLAVDYGYTF. For the CDR3, the DNA is TGTGCCAGCAGCTTAGCGGTGGACTATGGCTACACCTTC.

This clonotype was counted once. One end of the junction is discordant with germline, which a read error may explain. The chain employs TRBV12-3 or TRBV12-4 and TRBJ1-1; D uncertain. The CDR3 has 14 residues. This CDR3 reads CASSRRGGYTEALF. The CDR3 DNA sequence: TGTGCCAGCAGCCGACGCGGAGGGTACACTGAAGCTCTCTTT.

The genes are TRBV7-3 and TRBJ2-5, with 7 bases fitting TRBD2. This CDR3 contains 15 residues. J gave up 1 base and V 0 bases, and 2 bases lay outside the gene matches. Germline CDR1 and CDR2: SGHTA and FQGTGA. The CDR3 DNA reads TGTGCCAGCAGCTTAACGGGAGGGACCCAAGAGACCCAGTACTTC. This translates into CASSLTGGTQETQYF.

The V gene is TRBV2, the J gene TRBJ2-5, with D possibly matching TRBD1 (5 bases). Between the trimmed V and J ends, which lost 5 bases and 8 bases, there was a span of 15 bases. In germline, CDR1 is SNHLY, CDR2 FYNNEI. The CDR3 is 13 residues long. CDR3: CASSLQVLGTQYF. The CDR3 bases are TGTGCCAGCAGTTTACAGGTCCTTGGAACCCAGTACTTC.

The table lists this clonotype with many counts. CDR3 residues: CASSGTAYGYTF. The CDR3 DNA reads as TGTGCCAGCAGCGGGACAGCGTATGGCTACACCTTC. The chain has TRBV2 and TRBJ1-2; the match to TRBD1 covers 7 bases. V was clipped by 6 bases and J by 5 bases; unmatched bases: 3. The germline CDR1 and CDR2 sequences are SNHLY and FYNNEI. This CDR3 has 12 residues.

This clonotype has only a few counts. V usage is TRBV11-2 and J usage is TRBJ1-2; D perhaps matches TRBD1 (5 bases). Germline V gene data show CDR1 as SGHAT and CDR2 as FQNNGV. Between the trimmed V and J ends, which lost 0 bases and 0 bases, there was a span of 8 bases. The CDR3 is made up of 15 amino acids. The chain's CDR3 is CASSLEGEANYGYTF. DNA of the CDR3: TGTGCCAGCAGCTTAGAAGGGGAAGCTAACTATGGCTACACCTTC.

Notes on this clonotype: One junction end disagrees with the germline gene, perhaps due to a read error. V usage is TRBV7-9 and J usage is TRBJ2-5; 10 bases are shared with TRBD2. The CDR3 loop spans 16 amino acids. Germline V gives CDR1 SEHNR, CDR2 FQNEAQ (reference sequence). In nucleotides, the CDR3 is TGTGCCGGCAGCTTATCGCCTAGCGGGAGACGAGAGACCCAGTACTTC. Protein product: CAGSLSPSGRRETQYF.

This clonotype came up a few times. This rearrangement joins TRBV19 to TRBJ2-2; TRBD2 matches 8 bases. V shed 9 bases and J 4 bases; nucleotides not matched to a gene: 7. The CDR3 has 14 amino acids. Germline V lookup: CDR1 LNHDA, CDR2 SQIVND (reference sequence). The chain's CDR3 is CASRGLGGTGELFF. The CDR3 nucleotides read TGTGCCAGCAGGGGACTAGGAGGCACCGGGGAGCTGTTTTTT.

This clonotype has just a few counts. The chain joins TRBV28 to TRBJ1-1; D is uncertain. The ends were cut back, 2 bases at V and 5 bases at J, with 12 bases in the middle. Germline V gene lookup returns CDR1 MDHEN and CDR2 SYDVKM. The CDR3 runs 14 residues. CDR3 residues: CASSLDLIGTEAFF. CDR3 sequence (DNA): TGTGCCAGCAGTTTAGACCTAATAGGGACTGAAGCTTTCTTT.

The V call is TRBV5-4, the J call TRBJ1-2; 9 bases are shared with TRBD1. V shed 7 bases and J 4 bases; nucleotides not matched to a gene: 11. Germline V gives CDR1 SGHNT, CDR2 YYREEE (reference sequence). The CDR3 contains 15 residues. CDR3 DNA sequence: TGTGCCAGCTATACAGGGGGCGACGTTAGCTATGGCTACACCTTC. The encoded protein is CASYTGGDVSYGYTF.

The CDR3 bases are TGCGCCAGCAGCTTGTTAAGGACAAACGAGCAGTACTTC. Protein: CASSLLRTNEQYF. The chain carries TRBV5-1 and TRBJ2-7, with D tentatively TRBD1 (5 bases). The germline CDR1 and CDR2 sequences are SGHRS and YFSETQ. The CDR3 contains 13 residues. Trimming took off 1 base at V and 5 bases at J, with 10 bases between the two ends.

The V gene is TRBV19, the J gene TRBJ1-5, with TRBD1 identical over 11 bases. The CDR3 has 15 residues. Germline V gives CDR1 LNHDA, CDR2 SQIVND (reference sequence). J gave up 5 bases and V 7 bases, and 7 bases lay outside the gene matches. The CDR3 spells CASNTGTGGYQPQHF. CDR3 bases: TGTGCCAGTAATACCGGGACAGGGGGTTATCAGCCCCAGCATTTT.